Below are 10 T cell receptor beta chains sequenced from a single sample in a study of T cell responses to AZD1222 COVID-19 vaccine. Sequencing was performed with immunoSEQ multiplex PCR; in TCRdb, only in-frame clones are kept and a portion is missing. The repertoire includes around 110,000 clones, about nine tenths of them detected once, and approximately 4.3% sits in the top ten. The specimen was peripheral blood, collected on day 0 of AZD1222 vaccination. The receptor set was obtained from an adult in good health.

The V gene is TRBV14, the J gene TRBJ1-3; D call uncertain. Trimming cost V 0 bases and J 11 bases, with 17 bases left between them. Germline values: CDR1 SGHDN, CDR2 FVKESK. The CDR3 has 15 residues. Here the CDR3 reads CASSQDAGFQKAIYF. The CDR3 nucleotides are TGTGCCAGCAGCCAAGACGCCGGCTTCCAGAAAGCCATATATTTT.

The rearrangement uses TRBV19 and TRBJ1-1; D is uncertain. In germline, CDR1 is LNHDA, CDR2 SQIVND (reference sequence). V was shortened by 0 bases and J by 8 bases, with 4 bases between the two germline ends. The CDR3 is made up of 11 amino acids. In DNA, the CDR3 is TGTGCCAGTAGTATAGAAACAGAAGCTTTCTTT. Its translation is CASSIETEAFF. The full variable domain, completed using reference TRBV19 and TRBJ1-1, is DGGITQSPKYLFRKEGQNVTLSCEQNLNHDAMYWYRQDPGQGLRLIYYSQIVNDFQKGDIAEGYSVSREKKESFPLTVTSAQKNPTAFYLCASSIETEAFFGQGTRLTVV.

V usage is TRBV12-3 or TRBV12-4 and J usage is TRBJ1-5; D gene unclear. The CDR3 runs 13 residues. V shed 6 bases and J shed 9 bases, with 15 bases lying between them. Written as DNA, the CDR3 is TGTGCCAGCAGCCCCCCTTCCCGGGGGCCCCAGCATTTT. As protein: CASSPPSRGPQHF.

Comment on this clone: The identical CDR3 is also encoded by other nucleotide sequences in the sample. This chain joins TRBV4-2 and TRBJ2-7, with 14 bases that match TRBD2. The CDR3 extends over 16 amino acids. Germline-derived CDR1 and CDR2 are LGHNA and YNFKEQ. The ends lost 0 bases at V and 4 bases at J; junction bases unmatched: 2. Here the CDR3 reads CASSQDGTSGSYEQYF. The DNA of the CDR3 is TGTGCCAGCAGCCAAGATGGGACTAGCGGGAGTTACGAGCAGTACTTC.

The V and J genes are TRBV28 and TRBJ1-2, with D hard to call. This CDR3 comprises 13 residues. Trimming stripped 7 bases from V and 0 bases from J, with 9 bases between. Germline V CDR1 and CDR2: MDHEN, SYDVKM. The CDR3 reads CASTPRANYGYTF. CDR3 DNA: TGTGCCAGCACCCCTAGGGCTAACTATGGCTACACCTTC.

This clone was detected once. The chain combines TRBV7-3 with TRBJ2-7; the match to TRBD1 covers 8 bases. V lost 4 bases and J lost 4; bases outside the gene matches: 9. The germline V gene encodes CDR1 SGHTA and CDR2 FQGTGA. This CDR3 spans 15 amino acids. The CDR3 DNA is TGTGCCAGCAGCTCCTCCGGGACAGGACCTTACGAGCAGTACTTC. Encoded protein: CASSSSGTGPYEQYF. Combining the CDR3 with reference TRBV7-3 and TRBJ2-7 gives the whole variable domain GAGVSQTPSNKVTEKGKYVELRCDPISGHTALYWYRQSLGQGPEFLIYFQGTGAADDSGLPNDRFFAVRPEGSVSTLKIQRTERGDSAVYLCASSSSGTGPYEQYFGPGTRLTVT.

The V and J genes are TRBV4-1 and TRBJ1-5, with 8 bases that match TRBD1. The CDR3 has 15 residues. The J segment lost 10 bases and the V segment lost 1 base, leaving 9 bases of the junction unmatched. Germline CDR1 is MGHRA and CDR2 is YSYEKL. The CDR3 protein is CASSQVAGGYNPQHF. CDR3 in DNA: TGCGCCAGCAGCCAAGTCGCAGGGGGCTATAATCCCCAGCATTTT.

The J gene is TRBJ1-1, the V gene TRBV3-1 (or the pseudogene TRBV3-2); D remains unclear. The CDR3 sequence is 15 residues long. Germline V gives CDR1 LGHDT, CDR2 YNNKEL (reference sequence). V dropped 2 bases and J dropped 3 bases, with 13 bases sitting between them. CDR3 region: CASSQPSTGYTEAFF. CDR3 DNA: TGTGCCAGCAGCCAACCGAGCACGGGATACACTGAAGCTTTCTTT.

This clone was seen only a few times. V usage is TRBV12-3 or TRBV12-4 and J usage is TRBJ1-1; no clear D. With 3 bases removed from V and 1 base from J, the gap between germline ends came to 6 bases. The CDR3 consists of 13 residues. CDR3 residues: CASSFSTNTEAFF. The DNA for the CDR3 is TGTGCCAGCAGTTTTTCTACGAACACTGAAGCTTTCTTT.

V usage is TRBV19 and J usage is TRBJ2-1; D remains unclear. Trimming left V 2 bases short and J 6 bases short, with 11 bases between. Germline-derived CDR1 and CDR2 are LNHDA and SQIVND (reference sequence). The CDR3 is 14 amino acids. The CDR3 loop reads CASSIPQVSNEQFF. The CDR3 bases are TGTGCCAGTAGTATACCGCAAGTCTCCAATGAGCAGTTCTTC. The whole variable domain, filled in from reference TRBV19 and TRBJ2-1, reads DGGITQSPKYLFRKEGQNVTLSCEQNLNHDAMYWYRQDPGQGLRLIYYSQIVNDFQKGDIAEGYSVSREKKESFPLTVTSAQKNPTAFYLCASSIPQVSNEQFFGPGTRLTVL.